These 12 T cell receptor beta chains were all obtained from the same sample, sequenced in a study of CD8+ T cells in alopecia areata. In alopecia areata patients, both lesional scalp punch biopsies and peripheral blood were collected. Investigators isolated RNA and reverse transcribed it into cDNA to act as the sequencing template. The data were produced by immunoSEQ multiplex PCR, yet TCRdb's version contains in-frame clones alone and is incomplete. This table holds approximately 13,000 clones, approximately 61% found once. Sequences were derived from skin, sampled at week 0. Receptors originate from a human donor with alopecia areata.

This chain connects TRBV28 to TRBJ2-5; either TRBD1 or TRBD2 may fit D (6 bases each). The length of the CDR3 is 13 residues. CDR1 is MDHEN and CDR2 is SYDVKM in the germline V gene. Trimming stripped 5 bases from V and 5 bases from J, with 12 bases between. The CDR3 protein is CASSRGVRETQYF. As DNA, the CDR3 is TGTGCCAGCAGTAGGGGGGTTAGGGAGACCCAGTACTTC.

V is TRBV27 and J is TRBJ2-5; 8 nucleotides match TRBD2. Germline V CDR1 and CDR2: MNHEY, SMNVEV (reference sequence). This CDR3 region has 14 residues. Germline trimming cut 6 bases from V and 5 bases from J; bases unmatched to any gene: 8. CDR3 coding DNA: TGTGCCAGCAGCGTCATAGCGGGGATGGAGACCCAGTACTTC. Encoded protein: CASSVIAGMETQYF.

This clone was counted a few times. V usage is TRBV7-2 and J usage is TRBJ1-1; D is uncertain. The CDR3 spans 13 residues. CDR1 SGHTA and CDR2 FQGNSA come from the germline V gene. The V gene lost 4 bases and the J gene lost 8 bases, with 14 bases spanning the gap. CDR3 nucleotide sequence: TGTGCCAGCAGCTACCCCCTTACGGGCGAAGCTTTCTTT. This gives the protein CASSYPLTGEAFF. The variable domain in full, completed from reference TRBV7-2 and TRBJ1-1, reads GAGVSQSPSNKVTEKGKDVELRCDPISGHTALYWYRQSLGQGLEFLIYFQGNSAPDKSGLPSDRFSAERTGGSVSTLTIQRTQQEDSAVYLCASSYPLTGEAFFGQGTRLTVV.

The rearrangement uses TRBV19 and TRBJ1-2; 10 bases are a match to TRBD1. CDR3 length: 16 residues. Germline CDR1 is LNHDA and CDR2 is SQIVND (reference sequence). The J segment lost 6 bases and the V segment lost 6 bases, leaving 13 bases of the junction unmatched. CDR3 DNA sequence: TGTGCCAGTAGACTTCTCGGGACAGGGGATAGCAATGGCTACACCTTC. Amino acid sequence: CASRLLGTGDSNGYTF. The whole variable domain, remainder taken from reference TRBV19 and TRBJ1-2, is DGGITQSPKYLFRKEGQNVTLSCEQNLNHDAMYWYRQDPGQGLRLIYYSQIVNDFQKGDIAEGYSVSREKKESFPLTVTSAQKNPTAFYLCASRLLGTGDSNGYTFGSGTRLTVV.

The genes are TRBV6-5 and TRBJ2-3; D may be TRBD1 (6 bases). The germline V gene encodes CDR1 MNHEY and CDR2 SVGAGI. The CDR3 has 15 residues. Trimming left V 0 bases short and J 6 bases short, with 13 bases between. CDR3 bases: TGTGCCAGCAGTTACTCCCTAGCCCAGGGGGATACGCAGTATTTT. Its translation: CASSYSLAQGDTQYF.

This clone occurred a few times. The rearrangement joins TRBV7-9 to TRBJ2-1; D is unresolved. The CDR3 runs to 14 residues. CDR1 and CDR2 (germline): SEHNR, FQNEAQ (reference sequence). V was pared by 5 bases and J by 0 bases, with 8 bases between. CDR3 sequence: CASSVHYSYNEQFF. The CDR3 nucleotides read TGTGCCAGCAGCGTCCACTACTCCTACAATGAGCAGTTCTTC.

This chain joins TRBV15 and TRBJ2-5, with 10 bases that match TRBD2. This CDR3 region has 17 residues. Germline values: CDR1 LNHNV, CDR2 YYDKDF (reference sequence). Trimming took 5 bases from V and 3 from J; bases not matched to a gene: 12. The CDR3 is CATSPRERGGREETQYF. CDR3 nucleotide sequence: TGTGCCACCAGCCCAAGGGAGCGGGGGGGCCGGGAAGAGACCCAGTACTTC.

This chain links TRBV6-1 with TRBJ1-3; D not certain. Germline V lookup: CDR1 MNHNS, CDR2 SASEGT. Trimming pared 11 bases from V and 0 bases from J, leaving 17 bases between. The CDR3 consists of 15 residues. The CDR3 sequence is CAHYSGYSSGNTIYF. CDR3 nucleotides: TGTGCCCACTATTCAGGTTACAGCTCTGGAAACACCATATATTTT.

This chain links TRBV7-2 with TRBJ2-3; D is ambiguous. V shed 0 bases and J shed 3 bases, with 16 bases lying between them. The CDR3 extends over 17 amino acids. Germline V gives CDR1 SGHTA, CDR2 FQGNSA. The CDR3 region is CASSLAFDWLSTDTQYF. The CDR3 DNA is TGTGCCAGCAGCTTAGCGTTCGACTGGTTGTCGACAGATACGCAGTATTTT.

As DNA, the CDR3 is TGTGCCAGCAGCTATACCGGGACGGGTTACAATGAGCAGTTCTTC. Protein product: CASSYTGTGYNEQFF. The chain is built from TRBV7-6 and TRBJ2-1; either TRBD1 or TRBD2 may fit D (5 bases each). The V end lost 4 bases, the J end lost 4 bases, and 14 bases lay between the germline ends. The CDR3 extends over 15 amino acids. CDR1 SGHVS and CDR2 FNYEAQ come from the germline V gene.

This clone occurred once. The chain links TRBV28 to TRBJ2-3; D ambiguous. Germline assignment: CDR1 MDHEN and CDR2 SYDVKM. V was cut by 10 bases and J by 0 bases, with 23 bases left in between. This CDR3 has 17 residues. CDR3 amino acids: CATHHLDPLRSTDTQYF. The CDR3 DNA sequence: TGTGCCACCCACCATCTAGACCCTTTGAGGAGCACAGATACGCAGTATTTT. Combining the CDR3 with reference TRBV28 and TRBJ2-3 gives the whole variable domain DVKVTQSSRYLVKRTGEKVFLECVQDMDHENMFWYRQDPGLGLRLIYFSYDVKMKEKGDIPEGYSVSREKKERFSLILESASTNQTSMYLCATHHLDPLRSTDTQYFGPGTRLTVL.

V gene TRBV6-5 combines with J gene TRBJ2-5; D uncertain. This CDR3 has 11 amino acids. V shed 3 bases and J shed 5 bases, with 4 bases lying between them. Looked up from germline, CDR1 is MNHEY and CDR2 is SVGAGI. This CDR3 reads CASSYRETQYF. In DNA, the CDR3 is TGTGCCAGCAGTTATCGTGAGACCCAGTACTTC.